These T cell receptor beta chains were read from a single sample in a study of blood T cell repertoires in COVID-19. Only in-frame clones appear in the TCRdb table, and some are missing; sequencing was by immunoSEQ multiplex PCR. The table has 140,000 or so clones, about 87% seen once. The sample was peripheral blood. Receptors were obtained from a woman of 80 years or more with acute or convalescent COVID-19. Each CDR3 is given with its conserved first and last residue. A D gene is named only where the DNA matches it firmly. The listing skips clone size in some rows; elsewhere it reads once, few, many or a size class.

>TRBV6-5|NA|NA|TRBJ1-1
CASSYSAGNTEAFF
TGTGCCAGCAGTTACTCCGCAGGGAACACTGAAGCTTTCTTT
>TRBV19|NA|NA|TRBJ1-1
CASSIWGAGDTEAFF
TGTGCCAGTAGTATATGGGGCGCGGGGGACACTGAAGCTTTCTTT
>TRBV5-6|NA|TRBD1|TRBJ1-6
CASSLTGLSYNSPLHF
TGTGCCAGCAGCCTGACAGGGTTGTCCTATAATTCACCCCTCCACTTT
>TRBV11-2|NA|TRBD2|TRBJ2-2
CASSLVASGGALAGELFF
TGTGCCAGCAGCTTAGTCGCTAGCGGGGGGGCCTTGGCCGGGGAGCTGTTTTTT
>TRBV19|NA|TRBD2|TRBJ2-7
CASSRTSGASYEQYF
TGTGCCAGTAGTAGAACTAGCGGGGCCTCCTACGAGCAGTACTTC
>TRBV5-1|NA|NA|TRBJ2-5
CASSLTGGETQYF
TGCGCCAGCAGCTTGACCGGGGGAGAGACCCAGTACTTC
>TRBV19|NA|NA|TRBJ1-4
CASSYPGNEKLFF
TGTGCCAGTAGTTACCCAGGGAATGAAAAACTGTTTTTT
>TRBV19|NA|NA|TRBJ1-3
CASSTTGARNTIYF
TGTGCCAGTAGTACGACAGGCGCCCGAAACACCATATATTTT
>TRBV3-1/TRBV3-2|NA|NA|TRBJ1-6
CASSRRQDNSPLHF
TGTGCCAGCAGCCGACGTCAGGATAATTCACCCCTCCACTTT
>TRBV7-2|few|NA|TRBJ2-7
CASSQDNRAYEQYF
TGTGCCAGCAGCCAAGACAATAGAGCCTACGAGCAGTACTTC
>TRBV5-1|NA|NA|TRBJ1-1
CASSLSSREAEAFF
TGCGCCAGCAGCTTGTCCTCCAGGGAGGCTGAAGCTTTCTTT
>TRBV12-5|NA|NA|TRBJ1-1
CASGLGRRGLRGNTEAFF
TGTGCTAGTGGTTTGGGACGGAGGGGCCTGAGGGGGAACACTGAAGCTTTCTTT
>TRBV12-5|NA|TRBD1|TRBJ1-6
CASGLVYRGRSYNSPLHF
TGTGCTAGTGGTTTGGTATACAGGGGGCGATCGTATAATTCACCCCTCCACTTT
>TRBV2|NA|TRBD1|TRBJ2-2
CASSPTGVYGELFF
TGTGCCAGCAGTCCGACAGGGGTGTACGGGGAGCTGTTTTTT
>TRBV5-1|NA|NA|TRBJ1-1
CASIEGGVNTEAFF
TGCGCCAGCATCGAAGGAGGGGTCAACACTGAAGCTTTCTTT